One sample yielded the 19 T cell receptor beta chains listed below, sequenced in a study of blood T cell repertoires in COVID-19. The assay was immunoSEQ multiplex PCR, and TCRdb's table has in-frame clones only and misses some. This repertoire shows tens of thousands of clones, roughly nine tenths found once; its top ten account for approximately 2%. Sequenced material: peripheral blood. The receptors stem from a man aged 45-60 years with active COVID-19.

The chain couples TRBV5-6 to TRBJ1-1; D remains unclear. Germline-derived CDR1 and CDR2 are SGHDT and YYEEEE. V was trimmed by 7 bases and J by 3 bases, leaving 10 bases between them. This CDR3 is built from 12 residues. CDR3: CASRTSDTEAFF. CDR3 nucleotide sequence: TGTGCCAGCCGTACCTCGGACACTGAAGCTTTCTTT.

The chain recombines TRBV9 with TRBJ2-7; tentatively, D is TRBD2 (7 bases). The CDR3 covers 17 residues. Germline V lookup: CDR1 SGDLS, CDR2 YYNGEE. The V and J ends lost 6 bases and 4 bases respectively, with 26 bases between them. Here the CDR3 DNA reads TGTGCCAGCACCGTCGGTGGGGGGGCTGTTAGCGTTTACGAGCAGTACTTC. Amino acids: CASTVGGGAVSVYEQYF.

The CDR3 DNA sequence: TGTGCCAGCAGGCCCGGGGGGGCATGGGACTATGGCTACACCTTC. Its translation is CASRPGGAWDYGYTF. The chain uses TRBV9 and TRBJ1-2, with D possibly being TRBD1 (6 bases). V was pared by 5 bases and J by 3 bases, with 17 bases between. The CDR3 has 15 residues. Germline V lookup: CDR1 SGDLS, CDR2 YYNGEE.

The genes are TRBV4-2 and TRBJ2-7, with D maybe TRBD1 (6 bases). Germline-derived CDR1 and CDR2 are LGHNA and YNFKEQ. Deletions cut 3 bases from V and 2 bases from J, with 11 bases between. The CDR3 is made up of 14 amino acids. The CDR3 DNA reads TGTGCCAGCAGCCAGGGCCAGGGGACCTACGAGCAGTACTTC. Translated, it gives CASSQGQGTYEQYF.

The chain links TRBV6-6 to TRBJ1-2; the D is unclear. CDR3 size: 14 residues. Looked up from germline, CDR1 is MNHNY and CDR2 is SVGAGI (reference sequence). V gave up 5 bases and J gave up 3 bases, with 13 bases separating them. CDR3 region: CASSPLLGDYGYTF. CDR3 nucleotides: TGTGCCAGCAGTCCACTCCTGGGAGACTATGGCTACACCTTC.

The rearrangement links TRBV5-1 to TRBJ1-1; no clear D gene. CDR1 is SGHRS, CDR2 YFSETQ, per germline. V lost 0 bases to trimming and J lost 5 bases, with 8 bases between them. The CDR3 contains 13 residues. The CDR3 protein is CASSLEGGTEAFF. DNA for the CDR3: TGCGCCAGCAGCTTGGAAGGAGGGACTGAAGCTTTCTTT.

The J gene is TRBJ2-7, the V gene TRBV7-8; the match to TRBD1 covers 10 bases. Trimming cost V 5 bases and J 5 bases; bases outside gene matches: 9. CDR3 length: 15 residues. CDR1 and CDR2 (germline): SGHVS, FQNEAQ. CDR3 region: CASSNYRDRGHEQYF. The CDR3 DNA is TGTGCCAGCAGCAACTACCGGGACAGGGGCCACGAGCAGTACTTC.

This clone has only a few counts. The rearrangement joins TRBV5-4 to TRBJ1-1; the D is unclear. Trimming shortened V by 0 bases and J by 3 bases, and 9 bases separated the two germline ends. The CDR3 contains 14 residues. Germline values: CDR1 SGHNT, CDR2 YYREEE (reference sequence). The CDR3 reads CASSLGGGDTEAFF. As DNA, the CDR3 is TGTGCCAGCAGCTTGGGGGGAGGCGACACTGAAGCTTTCTTT.

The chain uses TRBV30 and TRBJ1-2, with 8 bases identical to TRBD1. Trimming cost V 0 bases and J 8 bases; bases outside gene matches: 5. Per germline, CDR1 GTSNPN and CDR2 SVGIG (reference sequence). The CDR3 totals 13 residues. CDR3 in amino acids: CAWSVQGGGGYTF. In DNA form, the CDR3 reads TGTGCCTGGAGTGTACAGGGGGGAGGAGGCTACACCTTC.

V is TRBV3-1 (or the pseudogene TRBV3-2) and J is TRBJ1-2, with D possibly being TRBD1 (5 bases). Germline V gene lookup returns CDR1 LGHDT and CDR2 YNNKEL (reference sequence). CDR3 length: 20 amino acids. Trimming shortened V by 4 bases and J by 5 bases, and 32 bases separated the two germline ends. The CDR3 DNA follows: TGTGCCAGCAGCCTACCCCGACGGGGGGACCCCCCGTCCCCACCTTATGGCTACACCTTC. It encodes CASSLPRRGDPPSPPYGYTF.

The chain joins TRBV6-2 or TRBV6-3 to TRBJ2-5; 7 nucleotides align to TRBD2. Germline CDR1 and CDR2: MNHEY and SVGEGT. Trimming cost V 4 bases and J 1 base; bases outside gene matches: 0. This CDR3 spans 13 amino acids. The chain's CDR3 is CASSSSGQETQYF. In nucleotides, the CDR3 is TGTGCCAGCAGTTCTAGCGGCCAAGAGACCCAGTACTTC.

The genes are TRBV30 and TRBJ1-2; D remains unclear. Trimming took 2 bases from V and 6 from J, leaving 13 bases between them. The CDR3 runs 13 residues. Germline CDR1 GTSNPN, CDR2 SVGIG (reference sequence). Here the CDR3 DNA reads TGTGCCTGGAGTACCCTCCCCTCAGATGGCTACACCTTC. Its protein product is CAWSTLPSDGYTF.

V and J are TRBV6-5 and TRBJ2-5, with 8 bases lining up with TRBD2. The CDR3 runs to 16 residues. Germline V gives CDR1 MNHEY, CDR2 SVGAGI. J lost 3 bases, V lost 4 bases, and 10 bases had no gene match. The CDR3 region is CASSFRAGGQEETQYF. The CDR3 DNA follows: TGTGCCAGCAGTTTTCGGGCGGGAGGTCAGGAAGAGACCCAGTACTTC.

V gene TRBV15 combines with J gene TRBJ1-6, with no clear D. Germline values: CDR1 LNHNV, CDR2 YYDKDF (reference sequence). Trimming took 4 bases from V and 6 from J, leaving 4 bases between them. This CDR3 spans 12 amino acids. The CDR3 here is CATSTGNSPLHF. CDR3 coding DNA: TGTGCCACCAGCACCGGTAATTCACCCCTCCACTTT.

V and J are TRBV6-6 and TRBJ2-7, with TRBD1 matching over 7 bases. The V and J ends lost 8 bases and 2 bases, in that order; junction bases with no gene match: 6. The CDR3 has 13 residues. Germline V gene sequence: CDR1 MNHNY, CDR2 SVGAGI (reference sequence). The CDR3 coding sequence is TGTGCCAGCGGGGGACAGCTCGCCTACGAGCAGTACTTC. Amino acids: CASGGQLAYEQYF.

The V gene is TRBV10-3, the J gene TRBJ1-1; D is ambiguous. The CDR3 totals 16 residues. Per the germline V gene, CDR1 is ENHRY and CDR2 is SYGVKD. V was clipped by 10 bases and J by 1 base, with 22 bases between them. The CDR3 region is CATLLTSSTRNTEAFF. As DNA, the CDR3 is TGTGCCACCCTGTTGACATCCTCAACGAGGAACACTGAAGCTTTCTTT.

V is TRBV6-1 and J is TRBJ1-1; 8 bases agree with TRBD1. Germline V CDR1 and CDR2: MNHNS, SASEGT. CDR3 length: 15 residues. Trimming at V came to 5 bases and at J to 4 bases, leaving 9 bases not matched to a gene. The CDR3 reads CASSPRTGRGTEAFF. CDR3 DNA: TGTGCCAGCAGTCCCCGGACAGGGAGAGGCACTGAAGCTTTCTTT.

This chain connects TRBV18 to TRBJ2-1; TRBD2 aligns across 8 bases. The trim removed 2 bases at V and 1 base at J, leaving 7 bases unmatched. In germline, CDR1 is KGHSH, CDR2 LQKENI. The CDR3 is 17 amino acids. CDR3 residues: CASSPAPGGWSYNEQFF. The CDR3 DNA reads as TGTGCCAGCTCACCAGCTCCGGGGGGGTGGTCCTACAATGAGCAGTTCTTC.

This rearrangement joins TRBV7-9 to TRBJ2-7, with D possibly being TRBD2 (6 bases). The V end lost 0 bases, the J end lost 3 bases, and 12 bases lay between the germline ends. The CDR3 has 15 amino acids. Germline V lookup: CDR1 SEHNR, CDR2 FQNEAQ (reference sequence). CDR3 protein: CASSLARGGVYEQYF. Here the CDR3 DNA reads TGTGCCAGCAGCTTAGCGCGGGGCGGGGTCTACGAGCAGTACTTC.